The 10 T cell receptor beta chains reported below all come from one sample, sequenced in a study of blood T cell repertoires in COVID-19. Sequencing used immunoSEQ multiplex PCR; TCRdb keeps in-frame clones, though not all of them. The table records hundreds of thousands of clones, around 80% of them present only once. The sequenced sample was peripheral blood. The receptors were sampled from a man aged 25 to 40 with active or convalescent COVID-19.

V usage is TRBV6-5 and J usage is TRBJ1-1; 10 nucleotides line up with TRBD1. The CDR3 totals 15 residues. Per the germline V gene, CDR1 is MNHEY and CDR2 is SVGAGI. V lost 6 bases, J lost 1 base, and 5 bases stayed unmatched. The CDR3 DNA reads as TGTGCCAGCAGCGACAGGGGGCATCAGAACACTGAAGCTTTCTTT. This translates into CASSDRGHQNTEAFF.

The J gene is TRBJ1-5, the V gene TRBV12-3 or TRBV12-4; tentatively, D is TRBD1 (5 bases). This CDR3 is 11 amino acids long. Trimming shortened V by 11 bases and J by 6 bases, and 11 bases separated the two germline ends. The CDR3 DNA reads TGTGCCTCCGGCGGGGCTCAGCCCCAGCATTTT. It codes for CASGGAQPQHF.

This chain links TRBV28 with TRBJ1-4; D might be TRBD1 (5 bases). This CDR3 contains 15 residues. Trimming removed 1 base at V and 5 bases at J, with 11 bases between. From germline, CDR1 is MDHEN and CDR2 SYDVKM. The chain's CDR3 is CASSLSGGVNEKLFF. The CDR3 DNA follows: TGTGCCAGCAGTTTATCGGGGGGGGTAAATGAAAAACTGTTTTTT.

DNA of the CDR3: TGTGCCAGCAGCCTAAGACAGGAAGCAGATACGCAGTATTTT. This gives the protein CASSLRQEADTQYF. The chain joins TRBV7-2 to TRBJ2-3, with TRBD1 as a possible D gene (6 bases). This CDR3 is built from 14 residues. V was clipped by 5 bases and J by 4 bases, with 13 bases between them. The V gene's germline CDR1 is SGHTA and CDR2 FQGNSA.

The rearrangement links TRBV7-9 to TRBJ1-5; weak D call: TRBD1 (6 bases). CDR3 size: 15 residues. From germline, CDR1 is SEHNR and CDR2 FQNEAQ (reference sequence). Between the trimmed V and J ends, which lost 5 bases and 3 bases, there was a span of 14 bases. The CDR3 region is CASSLGGDLNQPQHF. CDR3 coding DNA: TGTGCCAGCAGCCTAGGGGGGGACCTCAATCAGCCCCAGCATTTT.

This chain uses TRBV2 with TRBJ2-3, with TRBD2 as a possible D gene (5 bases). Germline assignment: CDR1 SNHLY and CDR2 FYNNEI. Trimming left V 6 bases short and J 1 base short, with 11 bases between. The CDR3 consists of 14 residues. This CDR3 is CASRVGAGTDTQYF. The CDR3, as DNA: TGTGCCAGCAGAGTAGGAGCGGGCACAGATACGCAGTATTTT.

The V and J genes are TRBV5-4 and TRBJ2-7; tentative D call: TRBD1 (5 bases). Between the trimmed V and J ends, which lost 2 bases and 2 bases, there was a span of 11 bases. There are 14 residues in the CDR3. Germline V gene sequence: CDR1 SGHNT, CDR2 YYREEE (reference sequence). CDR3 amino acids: CASSFSTRAYEQYF. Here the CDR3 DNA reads TGTGCCAGCAGCTTTAGTACCAGGGCCTACGAGCAGTACTTC.

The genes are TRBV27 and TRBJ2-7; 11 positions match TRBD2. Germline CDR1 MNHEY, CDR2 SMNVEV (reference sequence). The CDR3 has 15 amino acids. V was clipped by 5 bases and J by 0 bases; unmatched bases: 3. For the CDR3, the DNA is TGTGCCAGCAGTAGCCTAGCGGGGGGCTCCTACGAGCAGTACTTC. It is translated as CASSSLAGGSYEQYF.

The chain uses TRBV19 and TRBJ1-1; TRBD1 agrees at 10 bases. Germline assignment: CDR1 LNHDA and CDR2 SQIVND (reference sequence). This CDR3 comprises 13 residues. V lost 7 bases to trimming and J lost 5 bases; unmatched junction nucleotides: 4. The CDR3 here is CASKGTGVTEAFF. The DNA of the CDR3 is TGTGCCAGTAAAGGGACAGGGGTAACTGAAGCTTTCTTT. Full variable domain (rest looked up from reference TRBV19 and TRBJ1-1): DGGITQSPKYLFRKEGQNVTLSCEQNLNHDAMYWYRQDPGQGLRLIYYSQIVNDFQKGDIAEGYSVSREKKESFPLTVTSAQKNPTAFYLCASKGTGVTEAFFGQGTRLTVV.

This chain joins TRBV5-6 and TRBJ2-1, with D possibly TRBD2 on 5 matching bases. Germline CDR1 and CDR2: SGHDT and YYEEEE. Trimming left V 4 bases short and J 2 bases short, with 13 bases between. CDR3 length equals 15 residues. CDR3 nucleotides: TGTGCCAGCAGCCCAACCGTACTAGCCTACAATGAGCAGTTCTTC. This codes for CASSPTVLAYNEQFF.